The 12 T cell receptor beta chains below were found in one sample sequenced in a study of blood T cell repertoires in COVID-19. TCRdb's copy holds only in-frame clones and misses some; the assay was immunoSEQ multiplex PCR. This table has more than 200,000 clones, over 80% appearing once. Sequenced input: peripheral blood. The receptors come from a man between 35 and 55 years old with acute or convalescent COVID-19.

The gene calls are TRBV5-5 and TRBJ1-1; weak D call: TRBD1 (6 bases). CDR3 size: 15 residues. From germline, CDR1 is SGHKS and CDR2 YYEKEE (reference sequence). V dropped 4 bases and J dropped 5 bases, with 18 bases sitting between them. The CDR3 nucleotides read TGTGCCAGCAGCCCTTTAACAGGGAGAGGGACTGAAGCTTTCTTT. Residues: CASSPLTGRGTEAFF.

The sample holds a few counts of this clone. V is TRBV7-2 and J is TRBJ2-7; 7 nucleotides align to TRBD1. The CDR3 spans 12 residues. The V segment lost 11 bases and the J segment 6 bases; nucleotides outside the gene matches: 10. Germline V lookup: CDR1 SGHTA, CDR2 FQGNSA. This CDR3 reads CASGGARLEQYF. CDR3 DNA sequence: TGTGCCTCAGGGGGAGCCCGCCTCGAGCAGTACTTC. The whole variable domain, filled in from reference TRBV7-2 and TRBJ2-7, reads GAGVSQSPSNKVTEKGKDVELRCDPISGHTALYWYRQSLGQGLEFLIYFQGNSAPDKSGLPSDRFSAERTGGSVSTLTIQRTQQEDSAVYLCASGGARLEQYFGPGTRLTVT.

The V call is TRBV20-1, the J call TRBJ2-5, with 9 bases that match TRBD2. The germline gives CDR1 DFQATT, CDR2 SNEGSKA (reference sequence). The CDR3 totals 15 residues. V shed 3 bases and J 1 base; nucleotides not matched to a gene: 6. CDR3 in DNA: TGCAGTGCTAGTGATAGCGGGAGTTCCCAAGAGACCCAGTACTTC. Its translation is CSASDSGSSQETQYF.

Worth noting for this clone: The junction does not match germline at one end; this may be a read error. The chain has TRBV19 and TRBJ1-5; 7 bases are shared with TRBD1. CDR1 is LNHDA, CDR2 SQIVND, per germline (reference sequence). CDR3 length: 16 amino acids. The CDR3 region is CASSNPGQLPNQPQHF. CDR3 nucleotides: TGTGCCAGCAGTAACCCGGGACAGCTGCCGAATCAGCCCCAGCATTTT.

The CDR3 here is CASSLGAGRGYTF. CDR3 in DNA: TGTGCCAGCAGTTTGGGGGCAGGGCGCGGCTACACCTTC. The chain uses TRBV28 and TRBJ1-2; D possibly corresponds to TRBD1 (6 bases). Trimming shortened V by 3 bases and J by 8 bases, and 13 bases separated the two germline ends. The germline V gene has CDR1 MDHEN and CDR2 SYDVKM. The CDR3 length is 13 residues.

This chain links TRBV27 with TRBJ2-1, with D tentatively TRBD2 (5 bases). The V end was cut by 6 bases, the J end by 3 bases, with 15 bases between. The CDR3 runs 15 residues. Germline V gene lookup returns CDR1 MNHEY and CDR2 SMNVEV (reference sequence). The CDR3 sequence is CASSPERSYYNEQFF. The DNA of the CDR3 is TGTGCCAGCAGCCCCGAGCGGAGCTACTACAATGAGCAGTTCTTC.

This chain joins TRBV5-1 and TRBJ2-3; no reliable D call. The CDR3 sequence is 13 residues long. Trimming stripped 1 base from V and 1 base from J, with 4 bases between. CDR1 SGHRS and CDR2 YFSETQ come from the germline V gene. Here the CDR3 reads CASSLRGTDTQYF. CDR3 nucleotides: TGCGCCAGCAGCTTGAGAGGCACAGATACGCAGTATTTT.

J is TRBJ2-6 and V is TRBV5-1; 9 nucleotides agree with TRBD1. CDR1 and CDR2 (germline): SGHRS, YFSETQ. J lost 1 base, V lost 6 bases, and 2 bases had no gene match. The CDR3 length is 15 residues. The CDR3 protein is CASKGTGSGANVLTF. CDR3 coding DNA: TGCGCCAGCAAGGGGACAGGGTCTGGGGCCAACGTCCTGACTTTC.

The chain recombines TRBV19 with TRBJ2-3; maybe TRBD2 (7 bases). The germline gives CDR1 LNHDA, CDR2 SQIVND (reference sequence). The CDR3 runs to 15 residues. With 11 bases removed from V and 2 bases from J, the gap between germline ends came to 20 bases. The CDR3 DNA sequence: TGTGCCGTAGGGAGGGGGGACCGAATCACAGATACGCAGTATTTT. Its protein product is CAVGRGDRITDTQYF.

The V call is TRBV3-1 (or the pseudogene TRBV3-2), the J call TRBJ2-3; 7 bases match TRBD2. The CDR3 covers 14 residues. Germline V gene sequence: CDR1 LGHDT, CDR2 YNNKEL (reference sequence). V lost 3 bases to trimming and J lost 2 bases; unmatched junction nucleotides: 2. The CDR3 here is CASSHLAVTDTQYF. The CDR3 DNA reads as TGTGCCAGCAGCCACCTAGCGGTCACAGATACGCAGTATTTT.

The rearrangement joins TRBV6-1 to TRBJ2-6; D is perhaps TRBD2 (6 bases). The CDR3 has 15 amino acids. Germline V gives CDR1 MNHNS, CDR2 SASEGT. The ends were cut back, 2 bases at V and 3 bases at J, with 8 bases in the middle. The CDR3 bases are TGTGCCAGCAGTGAAACGACTAGTGGGGCCAACGTCCTGACTTTC. This gives the protein CASSETTSGANVLTF.

J is TRBJ1-2 and V is TRBV6-6; the D gene is possibly TRBD1 (6 bases). This CDR3 has 14 residues. V lost 5 bases, J lost 7 bases, and 17 bases lay in between. CDR1 MNHNY and CDR2 SVGAGI come from the germline V gene (reference sequence). For the CDR3, the DNA is TGTGCCAGCAGTCCCGCCATGGACAGCGGTGGCTACACCTTC. Encoded protein: CASSPAMDSGGYTF.